This TCR beta chain emerged from a study of response to subunit inactivated influenza vaccine. MiXCR, applied by TCRdb to the RT-PCR reads, yields one record per CDR3 protein. The sample has about 620,000 distinct CDR3 sequences, approximately 10% seen once; the top ten hold about 10%. This sample also appeared in a second study, on T cells expressing NK-cell markers. Per that study: cDNA encoding TCR beta was synthesized via 5'RACE template switching incorporating UMIs. HCMV serostatus: seven of eight sequenced donors positive, one negative. Restriction of sorting to alpha-beta TCR T cells was accomplished in several experiments using an anti-gamma-delta TCR antibody. Leadership of the CD3+CD56-NKG2C+ fraction also belonged to these clonotypes in four donors.

This clonotype originated in a man aged 45-65 years who received an inactivated influenza vaccine. This material consisted of PBMCs from blood, taken on the day of vaccination.

CDR3 sequence: CASTDDPGGAGELFF. Written as DNA, the CDR3 is TGTGCCAGCACCGACGATCCAGGGGGGGCCGGGGAGCTGTTTTTT. The chain employs TRBV12-3 or TRBV12-4 and TRBJ2-2; either TRBD1 or TRBD2 may supply D (7 bases each). Trimming removed 7 bases at V and 6 bases at J, with 18 bases between. This CDR3 is built from 15 residues.